Sequencing of this TCR beta chain was carried out in a study of tumour-infiltrating T cells in Burkitt lymphoma. This clone was seen a few times. TCRdb's table, derived via immunoSEQ multiplex PCR, lists solely in-frame clones and lacks some. The sample contains 1,500 to 2,000 clones, 17% of which appear only once. CDR1 and CDR2 from the germline V gene are LNHDA and SQIVND (reference sequence). CDR3 length: 14 amino acids. Trimming removed 10 bases at V and 5 bases at J, with 20 bases between. The source material was tumor tissue. V gene TRBV19 combines with J gene TRBJ1-2; weak D call: TRBD1 (6 bases). The clonotype was recovered from a human donor with diffuse large B-cell lymphoma. The CDR3 bases are TGTGCCACACAGGCACAGGGCCCCCTTTATGGCTACACCTTC. It codes for CATQAQGPLYGYTF.